This T cell receptor beta chain was sequenced during a study of siplizumab effects on memory and regulatory T cells. Study findings and constraints: Naive or memory phenotype was unassignable for roughly 75-95% of proliferating CD4+ or CD8+ clones.

A word on this clone: Its antigen is unidentified.

Data came from immunoSEQ multiplex PCR; TCRdb stores just in-frame clones and leaves some out. The top ten hold 0.55% to 0.8% of the sample, which has about 99,000 clones, roughly 93% seen once. This receptor was obtained from a human donor in good health. Material for sequencing was Tregs sorted from blood.

CDR3 nucleotides: TGTGCCAACTCCGGGACAGGGACCGTTGCAACTAATGAAAAACTGTTTTTT. Translated, it gives CANSGTGTVATNEKLFF. The V and J genes are TRBV27 and TRBJ1-4; 9 positions match TRBD1. Germline CDR1 and CDR2: MNHEY and SMNVEV (reference sequence). V was pared by 10 bases and J by 0 bases, with 12 bases of the junction left unmatched. The CDR3 has 17 residues.